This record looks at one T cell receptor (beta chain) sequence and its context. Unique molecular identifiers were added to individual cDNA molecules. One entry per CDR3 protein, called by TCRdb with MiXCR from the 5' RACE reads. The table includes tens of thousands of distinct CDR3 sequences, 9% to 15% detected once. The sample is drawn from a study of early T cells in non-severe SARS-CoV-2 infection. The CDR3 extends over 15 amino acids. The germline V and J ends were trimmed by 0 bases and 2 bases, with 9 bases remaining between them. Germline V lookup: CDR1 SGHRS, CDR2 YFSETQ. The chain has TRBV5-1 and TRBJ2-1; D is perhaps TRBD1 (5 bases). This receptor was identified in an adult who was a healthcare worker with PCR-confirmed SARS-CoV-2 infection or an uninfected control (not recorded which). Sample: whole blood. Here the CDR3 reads CASSLEDNPYNEQFF. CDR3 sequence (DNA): TGCGCCAGCAGCTTGGAGGACAACCCCTACAATGAGCAGTTCTTC.